The 23 T cell receptor beta chains in this list originate from one sample, sequenced in a study of cytomegalovirus exposure and HLA in healthy donors. Both 60 Vbeta primers and 13 Jbeta primers went into the PCR. Produced via immunoSEQ multiplex PCR; TCRdb's table is partial and in-frame only. There are some 85,000 clones in the sample; about 78% occur only once, and 5.5% to 7% lies in the top ten. Specimen: PBMCs. These receptors were collected from a man aged 18-30 years in good health and CMV-seropositive.

The chain joins TRBV29-1 to TRBJ1-2; D not certain. The CDR3 loop spans 13 amino acids. The V end lost 6 bases, the J end lost 3 bases, and 14 bases lay between the germline ends. Germline V CDR1 and CDR2: SQVTM, ANQGSEA. The CDR3 spells CSVVEHSYYGYTF. In DNA, the CDR3 is TGCAGCGTCGTAGAGCACAGCTACTATGGCTACACCTTC.

CDR3 bases: TGCGCCAGCAGACCGGTGGGCACCTACGAGCAGTACTTC. It is translated as CASRPVGTYEQYF. This chain links TRBV5-1 with TRBJ2-7; D is unresolved. The CDR3 spans 13 residues. Trimming cost V 5 bases and J 2 bases, with 11 bases left between them. The germline V gene encodes CDR1 SGHRS and CDR2 YFSETQ.

This chain connects TRBV27 to TRBJ1-1; 7 nucleotides agree with TRBD1. V shed 3 bases, J shed 4 bases, and the junction held 2 bases outside the gene matches. This CDR3 comprises 13 residues. CDR1 is MNHEY, CDR2 SMNVEV, per germline (reference sequence). This CDR3 reads CASSFSGGTEAFF. CDR3 in DNA: TGTGCCAGCAGTTTCTCAGGGGGCACTGAAGCTTTCTTT.

The rearrangement uses TRBV7-9 and TRBJ2-2; 7 bases map to TRBD1. With 5 bases clipped from V and 9 bases from J, the junction kept 18 bases outside the gene matches. The germline V gene encodes CDR1 SEHNR and CDR2 FQNEAQ (reference sequence). This CDR3 comprises 17 residues. The CDR3 loop reads CASSPPGQVGVGWELFF. In DNA form, the CDR3 reads TGTGCCAGCAGCCCGCCAGGACAGGTCGGGGTCGGTTGGGAGCTGTTTTTT. Full variable domain (missing parts from reference TRBV7-9 and TRBJ2-2): DTGVSQNPRHKITKRGQNVTFRCDPISEHNRLYWYRQTLGQGPEFLTYFQNEAQLEKSRLLSDRFSAERPKGSFSTLEIQRTEQGDSAMYLCASSPPGQVGVGWELFFGEGSRLTVL.

This clone appeared a few times. The chain employs TRBV11-2 and TRBJ2-3; 11 bases fit TRBD1. The CDR3 runs 18 residues. From germline, CDR1 is SGHAT and CDR2 FQNNGV. Trimming removed 5 bases from V and 4 bases from J; junction bases left unmatched: 14. The CDR3 loop is CASSMNHRDRGGSDTQYF. CDR3 in DNA: TGTGCCAGCAGCATGAACCACCGGGACAGGGGGGGTTCAGATACGCAGTATTTT.

This clone showed up just a few times. This chain joins TRBV28 and TRBJ2-7, with 8 bases identical to TRBD2. CDR3 length: 13 residues. The V gene end was trimmed by 8 bases and the J gene end by 2 bases; junction bases not matched to a gene: 5. Germline-derived CDR1 and CDR2 are MDHEN and SYDVKM. This chain's CDR3 is CASYGREAYEQYF. The CDR3 bases are TGTGCCAGCTACGGGAGGGAAGCCTACGAGCAGTACTTC. The variable domain in full, with the rest retrieved from reference TRBV28 and TRBJ2-7, is DVKVTQSSRYLVKRTGEKVFLECVQDMDHENMFWYRQDPGLGLRLIYFSYDVKMKEKGDIPEGYSVSREKKERFSLILESASTNQTSMYLCASYGREAYEQYFGPGTRLTVT.

This chain connects TRBV20-1 to TRBJ2-5; no clear D. This CDR3 comprises 11 residues. CDR1 is DFQATT, CDR2 SNEGSKA, per germline (reference sequence). Trimming left V 7 bases short and J 4 bases short, with 10 bases between. CDR3 residues: CSVRGLETQYF. The CDR3 DNA sequence: TGCAGTGTGAGAGGCCTAGAGACCCAGTACTTC.

The chain employs TRBV27 and TRBJ2-7; D is undetermined. The V end lost 0 bases, the J end lost 2 bases, and 8 bases lay between the germline ends. Germline lookup yields CDR1 MNHEY and CDR2 SMNVEV (reference sequence). The CDR3 has 14 residues. The CDR3 loop is CASSLSIQAYEQYF. CDR3 DNA sequence: TGTGCCAGCAGTTTATCGATCCAGGCCTACGAGCAGTACTTC.

CDR3 loop: CASSSRGGPQHF. The DNA for the CDR3 is TGTGCCAGCAGCTCGAGAGGGGGGCCCCAGCATTTT. The chain carries TRBV13 and TRBJ1-5; tentative D call: TRBD1 (6 bases). CDR3 size: 12 residues. Germline V gives CDR1 PRHDT, CDR2 FYEKMQ (reference sequence). Trimming stripped 4 bases from V and 9 bases from J, with 10 bases between.

A single count supports this clone. The genes are TRBV25-1 and TRBJ1-2; possible D gene TRBD1, 5 bases. Trimming removed 4 bases at V and 8 bases at J, with 17 bases between. This CDR3 has 14 amino acids. CDR1 and CDR2 from the germline V gene are MGHDK and SYGVNS. The chain's CDR3 is CASSGLGGFSGYTF. CDR3 sequence (DNA): TGTGCCAGCAGTGGCCTTGGGGGGTTTAGCGGCTACACCTTC.

V and J are TRBV29-1 and TRBJ2-1; the match to TRBD2 covers 11 bases. In germline, CDR1 is SQVTM, CDR2 ANQGSEA. The CDR3 is 17 residues long. Germline trimming cut 3 bases from V and 0 bases from J; bases unmatched to any gene: 7. CDR3 region: CSVDILAGELSYNEQFF. The CDR3 DNA follows: TGCAGCGTTGATATACTAGCGGGAGAGCTCTCCTACAATGAGCAGTTCTTC.

In its sample, this clone was seen a few times. J is TRBJ2-7 and V is TRBV2; perhaps TRBD1 as D (5 bases). Between the trimmed V and J ends, which lost 5 bases and 0 bases, there was a span of 8 bases. Germline CDR1 reads SNHLY; CDR2 reads FYNNEI. This CDR3 region has 13 residues. This CDR3 reads CASSSTDSYEQYF. DNA of the CDR3: TGTGCCAGCAGTTCGACAGACTCCTACGAGCAGTACTTC. The whole variable domain, filled in from reference TRBV2 and TRBJ2-7, reads EPEVTQTPSHQVTQMGQEVILRCVPISNHLYFYWYRQILGQKVEFLVSFYNNEISEKSEIFDDQFSVERPDGSNFTLKIRSTKLEDSAMYFCASSSTDSYEQYFGPGTRLTVT.

Turning to this clone: At one end the junction does not follow the germline gene, possibly because of a read error. This chain connects TRBV7-7 to TRBJ2-5, with D possibly TRBD1 on 6 matching bases. CDR3 size: 15 residues. Per the germline V gene, CDR1 is SSHAT and CDR2 is FNYEAQ (reference sequence). This CDR3 is CASTLLDSTQETQYF. The CDR3, as DNA: TGTGCTAGCACCCTCTTGGACAGTACTCAAGAGACCCAGTACTTC.

Regarding this clone: The same CDR3 can be traced to other DNA sequences in this sample. The chain recombines TRBV9 with TRBJ1-5; TRBD1 agrees at 8 bases. Germline trimming cut 2 bases from V and 7 bases from J; bases unmatched to any gene: 5. The CDR3 totals 14 residues. The V gene's germline CDR1 is SGDLS and CDR2 YYNGEE. DNA for the CDR3: TGTGCCAGCAGCGTCGGACAGGGAGGACAGCCCCAGCATTTT. Amino acids: CASSVGQGGQPQHF.

The chain carries TRBV2 and TRBJ2-2; possible D gene TRBD2, 5 bases. CDR3 length: 15 amino acids. Germline values: CDR1 SNHLY, CDR2 FYNNEI. V lost 2 bases to trimming and J lost 6 bases, with 13 bases between them. The CDR3 coding sequence is TGTGCCAGCAGTGAACGTGGGAGTAGGGCCGGGGAGCTGTTTTTT. It is translated as CASSERGSRAGELFF.

This chain joins TRBV2 and TRBJ2-7, with D unclear. V was shortened by 5 bases and J by 3 bases, with 5 bases between the two germline ends. The CDR3 has 11 residues. Germline V gene data show CDR1 as SNHLY and CDR2 as FYNNEI. CDR3 amino acids: CASSFNYEQYF. CDR3 DNA: TGTGCCAGCAGTTTTAACTACGAGCAGTACTTC.

The chain uses TRBV6-5 and TRBJ2-2; no clear D. The V and J ends lost 6 bases and 1 base respectively, with 9 bases between them. The CDR3 runs 14 residues. CDR1 is MNHEY, CDR2 SVGAGI, per germline. The CDR3 loop is CASRVGRNTGELFF. CDR3 nucleotides: TGTGCCAGCAGGGTGGGCAGGAACACCGGGGAGCTGTTTTTT.

This clone was detected once. The chain combines TRBV9 with TRBJ1-1; 7 nucleotides align to TRBD1. V lost 3 bases and J lost 2; bases outside the gene matches: 7. This CDR3 has 15 amino acids. From germline, CDR1 is SGDLS and CDR2 YYNGEE. As DNA, the CDR3 is TGTGCCAGCAGCGCCTTCGGGACAGTTAACACTGAAGCTTTCTTT. It is translated as CASSAFGTVNTEAFF.

The table lists this clone with a count of one. The chain carries TRBV11-2 and TRBJ2-1; 9 bases map to TRBD2. Germline CDR1 SGHAT, CDR2 FQNNGV. The trim removed 7 bases at V and 4 bases at J, leaving 11 bases unmatched. The CDR3 loop spans 16 amino acids. The CDR3, as DNA: TGTGCCAGCACCCAAATAGCGGGAGAGGTATACAATGAGCAGTTCTTC. Translation: CASTQIAGEVYNEQFF.

This chain uses TRBV10-3 with TRBJ2-5; perhaps TRBD2 as D (6 bases). The CDR3 totals 13 residues. Per the germline V gene, CDR1 is ENHRY and CDR2 is SYGVKD. V shed 7 bases and J shed 4 bases, with 13 bases lying between them. The CDR3 DNA sequence: TGTGCCATCACGGGAGATGAGGCAGAGACCCAGTACTTC. As protein: CAITGDEAETQYF.

The J gene is TRBJ1-1, the V gene TRBV5-6; 10 bases fit TRBD1. Germline values: CDR1 SGHDT, CDR2 YYEEEE. The length of the CDR3 is 16 residues. V shed 4 bases, J shed 8 bases, and the junction held 14 bases outside the gene matches. CDR3 in DNA: TGTGCCAGCAGCCCCATTGACAGGGGGCCCACCCCAGAAGCTTTCTTT. The encoded protein is CASSPIDRGPTPEAFF.

This sequence joins TRBV2 and TRBJ1-5, with 7 nucleotides matching TRBD1. This CDR3 comprises 18 residues. V was pared by 0 bases and J by 3 bases, with 11 bases of the junction left unmatched. Germline CDR1 reads SNHLY; CDR2 reads FYNNEI. The CDR3 nucleotides read TGTGCCAGCAGTGAAGCGCGCTGGGCAGGGGGTGACAATCAGCCCCAGCATTTT. Amino acids: CASSEARWAGGDNQPQHF.

V usage is TRBV9 and J usage is TRBJ2-1, with 12 bases fitting TRBD2. The germline V gene has CDR1 SGDLS and CDR2 YYNGEE. This CDR3 has 15 residues. The V segment lost 4 bases and the J segment 9 bases; nucleotides outside the gene matches: 8. The CDR3 sequence is CASSLSSGRAGEQFF. As DNA, the CDR3 is TGTGCCAGCAGCCTATCTAGCGGGAGGGCGGGTGAGCAGTTCTTC.